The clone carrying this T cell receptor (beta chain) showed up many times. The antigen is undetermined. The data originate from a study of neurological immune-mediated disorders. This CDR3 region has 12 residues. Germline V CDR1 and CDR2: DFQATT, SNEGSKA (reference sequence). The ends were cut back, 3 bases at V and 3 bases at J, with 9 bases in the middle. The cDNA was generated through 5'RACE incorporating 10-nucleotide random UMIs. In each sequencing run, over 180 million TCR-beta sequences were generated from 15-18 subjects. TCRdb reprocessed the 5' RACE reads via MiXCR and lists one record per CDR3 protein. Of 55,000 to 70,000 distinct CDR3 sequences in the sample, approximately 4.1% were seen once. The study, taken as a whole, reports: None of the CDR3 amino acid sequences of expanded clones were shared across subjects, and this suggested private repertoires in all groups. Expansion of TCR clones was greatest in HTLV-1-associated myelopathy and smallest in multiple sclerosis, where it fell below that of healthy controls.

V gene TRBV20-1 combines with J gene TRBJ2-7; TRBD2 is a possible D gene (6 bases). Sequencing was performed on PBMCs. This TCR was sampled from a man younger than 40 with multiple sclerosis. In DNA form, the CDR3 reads TGCAGTGCTAGGTGGCGGGACTACGAGCAGTACTTC. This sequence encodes CSARWRDYEQYF.